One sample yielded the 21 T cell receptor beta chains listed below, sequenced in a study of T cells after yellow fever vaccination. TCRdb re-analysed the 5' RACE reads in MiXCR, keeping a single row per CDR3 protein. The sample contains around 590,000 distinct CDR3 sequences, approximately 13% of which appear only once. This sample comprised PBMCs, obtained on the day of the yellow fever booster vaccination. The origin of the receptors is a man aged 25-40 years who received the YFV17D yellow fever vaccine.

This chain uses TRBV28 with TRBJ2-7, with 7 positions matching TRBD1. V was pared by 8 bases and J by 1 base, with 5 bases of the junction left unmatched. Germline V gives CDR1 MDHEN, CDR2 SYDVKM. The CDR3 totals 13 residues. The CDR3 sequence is CASGTVLSYEQYF. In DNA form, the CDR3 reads TGTGCCAGCGGGACAGTTTTATCCTACGAGCAGTACTTC.

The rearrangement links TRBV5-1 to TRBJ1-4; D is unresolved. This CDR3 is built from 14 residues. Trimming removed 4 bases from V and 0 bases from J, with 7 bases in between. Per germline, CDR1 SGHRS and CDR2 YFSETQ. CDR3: CASSPDATNEKLFF. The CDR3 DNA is TGCGCCAGCAGCCCCGATGCAACTAATGAAAAACTGTTTTTT.

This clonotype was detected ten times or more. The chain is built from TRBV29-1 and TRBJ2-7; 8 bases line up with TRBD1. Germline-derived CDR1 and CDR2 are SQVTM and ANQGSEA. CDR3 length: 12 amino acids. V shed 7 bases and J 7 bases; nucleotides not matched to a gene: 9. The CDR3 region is CSAGQVPWEQYF. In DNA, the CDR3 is TGCAGCGCGGGACAGGTGCCTTGGGAGCAGTACTTC.

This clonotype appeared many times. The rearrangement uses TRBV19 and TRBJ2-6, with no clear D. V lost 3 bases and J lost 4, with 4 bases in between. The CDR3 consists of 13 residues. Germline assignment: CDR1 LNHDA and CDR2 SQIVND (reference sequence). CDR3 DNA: TGTGCCAGTAGTATCCCCGGGGCCAACGTCCTGACTTTC. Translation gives CASSIPGANVLTF.

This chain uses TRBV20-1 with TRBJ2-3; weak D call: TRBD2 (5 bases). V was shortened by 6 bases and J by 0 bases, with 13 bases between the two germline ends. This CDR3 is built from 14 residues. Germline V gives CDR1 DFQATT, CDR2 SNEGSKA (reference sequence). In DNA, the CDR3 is TGCAGTGCCACTACTAGGGATAGCACAGATACGCAGTATTTT. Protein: CSATTRDSTDTQYF.

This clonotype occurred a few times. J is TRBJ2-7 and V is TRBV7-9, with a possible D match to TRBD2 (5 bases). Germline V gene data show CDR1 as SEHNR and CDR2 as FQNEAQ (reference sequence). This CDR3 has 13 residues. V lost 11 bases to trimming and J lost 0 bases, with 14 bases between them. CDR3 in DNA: TGTGCCGAGGGAATTGGCAGCTCCTACGAGCAGTACTTC. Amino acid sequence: CAEGIGSSYEQYF.

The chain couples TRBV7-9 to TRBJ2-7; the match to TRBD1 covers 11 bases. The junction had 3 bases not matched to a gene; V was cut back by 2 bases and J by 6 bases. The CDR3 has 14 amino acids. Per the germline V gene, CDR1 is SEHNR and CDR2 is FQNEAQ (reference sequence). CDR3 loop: CASSLRGQGVEQYF. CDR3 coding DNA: TGTGCCAGCAGCTTACGGGGACAGGGGGTCGAGCAGTACTTC.

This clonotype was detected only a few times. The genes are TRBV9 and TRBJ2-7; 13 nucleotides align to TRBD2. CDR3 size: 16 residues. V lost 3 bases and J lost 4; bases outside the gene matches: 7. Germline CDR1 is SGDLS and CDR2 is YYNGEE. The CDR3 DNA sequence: TGTGCCAGCAGCGCAGGACTAGCGGGAGTACTATACGAGCAGTACTTC. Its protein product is CASSAGLAGVLYEQYF.

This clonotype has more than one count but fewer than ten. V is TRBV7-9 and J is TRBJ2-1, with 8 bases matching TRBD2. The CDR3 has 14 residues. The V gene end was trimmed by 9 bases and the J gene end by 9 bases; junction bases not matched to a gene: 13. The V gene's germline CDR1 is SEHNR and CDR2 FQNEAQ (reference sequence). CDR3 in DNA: TGTGCCAGTAAGGTTGCGGGAGGTTCTGGTGAGCAGTTCTTC. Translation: CASKVAGGSGEQFF.

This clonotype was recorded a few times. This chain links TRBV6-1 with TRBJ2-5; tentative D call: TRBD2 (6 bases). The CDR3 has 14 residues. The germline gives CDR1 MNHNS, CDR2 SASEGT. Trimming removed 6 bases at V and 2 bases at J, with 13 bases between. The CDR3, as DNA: TGTGCCAGCAGAGAGCGGGTGGGACAAGAGACCCAGTACTTC. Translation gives CASRERVGQETQYF.

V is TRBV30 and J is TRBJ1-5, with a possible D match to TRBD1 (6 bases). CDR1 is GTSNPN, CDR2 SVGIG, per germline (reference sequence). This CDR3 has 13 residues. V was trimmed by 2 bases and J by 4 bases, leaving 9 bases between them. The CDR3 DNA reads TGTGCCTGGAGTTTAGGGGGAAATCAGCCCCAGCATTTT. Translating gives CAWSLGGNQPQHF. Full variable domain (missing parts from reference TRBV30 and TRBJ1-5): SQTIHQWPATLVQPVGSPLSLECTVEGTSNPNLYWYRQAAGRGLQLLFYSVGIGQISSEVPQNLSASRPQDRQFILSSKKLLLSDSGFYLCAWSLGGNQPQHFGDGTRLSIL.

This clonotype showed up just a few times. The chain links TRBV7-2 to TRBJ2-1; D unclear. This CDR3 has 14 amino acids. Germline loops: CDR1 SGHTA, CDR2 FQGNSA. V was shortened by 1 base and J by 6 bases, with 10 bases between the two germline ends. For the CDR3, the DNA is TGTGCCAGCAGCTTAGGGTCCAGGTTCAATGAGCAGTTCTTC. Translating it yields CASSLGSRFNEQFF. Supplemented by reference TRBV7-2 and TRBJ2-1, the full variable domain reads GAGVSQSPSNKVTEKGKDVELRCDPISGHTALYWYRQSLGQGLEFLIYFQGNSAPDKSGLPSDRFSAERTGGSVSTLTIQRTQQEDSAVYLCASSLGSRFNEQFFGPGTRLTVL.

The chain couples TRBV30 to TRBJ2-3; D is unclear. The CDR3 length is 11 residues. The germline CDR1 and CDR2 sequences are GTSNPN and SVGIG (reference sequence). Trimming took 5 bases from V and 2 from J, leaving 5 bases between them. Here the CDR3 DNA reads TGTGCCTGGGGAAACACAGATACGCAGTATTTT. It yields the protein CAWGNTDTQYF.

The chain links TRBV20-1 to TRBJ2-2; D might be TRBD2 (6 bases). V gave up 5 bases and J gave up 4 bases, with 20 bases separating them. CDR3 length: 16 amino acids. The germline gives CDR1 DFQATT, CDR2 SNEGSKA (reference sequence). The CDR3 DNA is TGCAGTGCTCAGGTGGGACTTCACCTCGGCACCGGGGAGCTGTTTTTT. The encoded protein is CSAQVGLHLGTGELFF.

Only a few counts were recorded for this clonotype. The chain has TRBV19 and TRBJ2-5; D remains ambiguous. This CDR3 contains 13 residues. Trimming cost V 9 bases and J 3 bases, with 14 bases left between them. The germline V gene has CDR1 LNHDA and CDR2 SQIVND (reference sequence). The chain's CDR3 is CARVDQTEETQYF. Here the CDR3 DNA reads TGTGCCAGAGTGGACCAGACGGAAGAGACCCAGTACTTC. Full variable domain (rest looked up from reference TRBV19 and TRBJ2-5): DGGITQSPKYLFRKEGQNVTLSCEQNLNHDAMYWYRQDPGQGLRLIYYSQIVNDFQKGDIAEGYSVSREKKESFPLTVTSAQKNPTAFYLCARVDQTEETQYFGPGTRLLVL.

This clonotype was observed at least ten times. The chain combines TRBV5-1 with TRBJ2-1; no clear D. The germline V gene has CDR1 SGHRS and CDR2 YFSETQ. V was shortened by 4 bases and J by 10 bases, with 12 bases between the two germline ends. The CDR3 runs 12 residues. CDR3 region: CASSPSPPEQFF. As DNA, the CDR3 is TGCGCCAGCAGCCCGAGCCCCCCGGAGCAGTTCTTC.

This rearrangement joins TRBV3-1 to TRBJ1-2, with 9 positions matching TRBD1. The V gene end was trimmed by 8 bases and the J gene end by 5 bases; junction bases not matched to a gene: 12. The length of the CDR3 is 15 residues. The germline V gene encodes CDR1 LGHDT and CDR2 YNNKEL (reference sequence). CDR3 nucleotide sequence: TGTGCCAGCCGATCCCGGGACAGGGAGCGATATGGCTACACCTTC. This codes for CASRSRDRERYGYTF.

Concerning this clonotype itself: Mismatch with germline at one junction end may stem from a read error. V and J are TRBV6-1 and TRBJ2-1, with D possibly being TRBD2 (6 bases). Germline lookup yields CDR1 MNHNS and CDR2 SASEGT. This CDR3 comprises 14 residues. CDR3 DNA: TGTGCCACCCTGCGGGACTTCGGGTCCAATCAGCAGTTCTTC. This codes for CATLRDFGSNQQFF.

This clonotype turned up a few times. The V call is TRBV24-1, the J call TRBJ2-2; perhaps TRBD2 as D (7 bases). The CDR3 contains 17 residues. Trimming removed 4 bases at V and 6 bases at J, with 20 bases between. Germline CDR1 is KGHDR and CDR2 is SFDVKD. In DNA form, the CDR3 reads TGTGCCACCAGTGAACCTTGGCGCCCGGGGGGCGCCGGGGAGCTGTTTTTT. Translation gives CATSEPWRPGGAGELFF.

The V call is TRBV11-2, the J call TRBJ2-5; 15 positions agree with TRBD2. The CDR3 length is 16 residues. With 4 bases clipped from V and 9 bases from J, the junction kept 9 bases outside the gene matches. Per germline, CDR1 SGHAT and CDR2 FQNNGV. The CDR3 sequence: CASSSQGTSGRTPQYF. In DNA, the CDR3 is TGTGCCAGCAGCTCTCAAGGGACTAGCGGGAGGACCCCCCAGTACTTC.

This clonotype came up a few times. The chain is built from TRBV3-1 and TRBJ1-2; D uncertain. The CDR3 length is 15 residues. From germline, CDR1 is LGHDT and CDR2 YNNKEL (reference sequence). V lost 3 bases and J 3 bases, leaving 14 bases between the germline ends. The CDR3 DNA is TGTGCCAGCAGCCAGCGGCACCTCCTCTACTATGGCTACACCTTC. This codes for CASSQRHLLYYGYTF.